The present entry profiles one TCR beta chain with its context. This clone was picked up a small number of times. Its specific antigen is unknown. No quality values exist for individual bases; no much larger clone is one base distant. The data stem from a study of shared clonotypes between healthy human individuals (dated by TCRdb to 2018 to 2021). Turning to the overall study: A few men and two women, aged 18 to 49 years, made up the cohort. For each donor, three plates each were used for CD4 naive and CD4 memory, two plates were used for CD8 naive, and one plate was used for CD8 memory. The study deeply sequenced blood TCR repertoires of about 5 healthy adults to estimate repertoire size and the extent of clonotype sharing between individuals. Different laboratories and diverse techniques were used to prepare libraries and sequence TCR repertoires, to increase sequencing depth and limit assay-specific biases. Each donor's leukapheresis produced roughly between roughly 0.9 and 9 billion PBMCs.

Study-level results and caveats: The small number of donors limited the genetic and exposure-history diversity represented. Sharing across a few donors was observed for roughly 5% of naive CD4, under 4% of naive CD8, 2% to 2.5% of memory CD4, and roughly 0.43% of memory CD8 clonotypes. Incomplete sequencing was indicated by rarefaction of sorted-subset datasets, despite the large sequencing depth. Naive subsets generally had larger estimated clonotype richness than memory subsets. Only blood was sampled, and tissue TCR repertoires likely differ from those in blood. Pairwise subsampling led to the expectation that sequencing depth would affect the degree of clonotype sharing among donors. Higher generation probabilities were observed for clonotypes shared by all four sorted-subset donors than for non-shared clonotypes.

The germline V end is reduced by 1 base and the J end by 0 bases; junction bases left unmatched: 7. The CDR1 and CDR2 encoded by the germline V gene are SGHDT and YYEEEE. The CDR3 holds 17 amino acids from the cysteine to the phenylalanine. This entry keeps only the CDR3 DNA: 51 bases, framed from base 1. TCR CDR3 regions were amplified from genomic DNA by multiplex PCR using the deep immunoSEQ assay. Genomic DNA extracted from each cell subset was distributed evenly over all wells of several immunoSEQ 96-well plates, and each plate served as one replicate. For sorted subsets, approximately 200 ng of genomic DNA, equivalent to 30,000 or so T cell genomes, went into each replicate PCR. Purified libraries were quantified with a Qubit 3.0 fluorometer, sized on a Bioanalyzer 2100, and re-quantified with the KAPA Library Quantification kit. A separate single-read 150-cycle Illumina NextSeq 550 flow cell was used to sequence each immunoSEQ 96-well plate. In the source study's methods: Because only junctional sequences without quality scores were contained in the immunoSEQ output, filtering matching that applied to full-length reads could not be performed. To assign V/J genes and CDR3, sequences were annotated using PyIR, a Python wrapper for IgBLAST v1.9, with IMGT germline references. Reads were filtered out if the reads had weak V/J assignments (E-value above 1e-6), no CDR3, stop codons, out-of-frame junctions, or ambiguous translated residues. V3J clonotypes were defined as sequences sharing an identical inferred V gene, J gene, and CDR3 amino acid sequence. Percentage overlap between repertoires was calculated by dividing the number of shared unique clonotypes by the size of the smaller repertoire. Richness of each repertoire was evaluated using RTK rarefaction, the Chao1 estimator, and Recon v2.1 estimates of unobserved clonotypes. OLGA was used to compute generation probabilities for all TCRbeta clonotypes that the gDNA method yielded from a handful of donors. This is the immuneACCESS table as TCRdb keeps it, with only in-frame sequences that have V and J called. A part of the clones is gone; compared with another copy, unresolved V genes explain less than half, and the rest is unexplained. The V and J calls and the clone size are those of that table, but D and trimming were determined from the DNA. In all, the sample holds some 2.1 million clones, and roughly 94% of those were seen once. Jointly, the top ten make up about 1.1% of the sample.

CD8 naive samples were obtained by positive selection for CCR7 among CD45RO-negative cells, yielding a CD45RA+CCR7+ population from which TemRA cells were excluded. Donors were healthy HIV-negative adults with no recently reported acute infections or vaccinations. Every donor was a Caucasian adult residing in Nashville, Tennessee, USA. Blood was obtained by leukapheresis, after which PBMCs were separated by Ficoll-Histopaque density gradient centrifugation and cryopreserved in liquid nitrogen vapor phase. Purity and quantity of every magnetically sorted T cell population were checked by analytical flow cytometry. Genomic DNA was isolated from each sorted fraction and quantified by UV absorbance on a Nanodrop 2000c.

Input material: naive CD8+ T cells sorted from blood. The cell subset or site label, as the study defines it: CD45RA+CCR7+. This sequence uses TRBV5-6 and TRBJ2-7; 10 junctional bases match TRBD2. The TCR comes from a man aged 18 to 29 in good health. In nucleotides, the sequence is TGTGCCAGCAGCTTGTATGAGCGGGAGGGGTTCTCCTACGAGCAGTACTTC. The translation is CASSLYEREGFSYEQYF.